These 17 T cell receptor beta chains were all obtained from the same sample, sequenced in a study of Graves' ophthalmopathy and Graves' hyperthyroidism. The authors amplified TCR beta CDR3 regions from RNA transcripts. Investigators did first-round RT-PCR with HTBI primers, then second-round multiplex PCR. One entry per CDR3 protein, called by TCRdb with MiXCR from the multiplex PCR reads. The table has about 210,000 distinct CDR3 sequences, around 28% seen once. Material: peripheral blood. These receptors all stem from a man aged 50 to 59 with Graves' ophthalmopathy.

The V gene is TRBV5-1, the J gene TRBJ2-7; 8 bases fit TRBD2. The germline gives CDR1 SGHRS, CDR2 YFSETQ. This CDR3 region has 14 residues. J lost 6 bases, V lost 4 bases, and 9 bases had no gene match. The CDR3 DNA follows: TGCGCCAGCAGCCCGGGGACTAGGGAGCTCGAGCAGTACTTC. Amino acids: CASSPGTRELEQYF. Complete variable domain (other parts from reference TRBV5-1 and TRBJ2-7): KAGVTQTPRYLIKTRGQQVTLSCSPISGHRSVSWYQQTPGQGLQFLFEYFSETQRNKGNFPGRFSGRQFSNSRSEMNVSTLELGDSALYLCASSPGTRELEQYFGPGTRLTVT.

This clonotype was seen many times. The V call is TRBV11-2, the J call TRBJ2-7; no firm D call. The CDR3 is 15 amino acids. Germline V gene lookup returns CDR1 SGHAT and CDR2 FQNNGV. V gave up 0 bases and J gave up 7 bases, with 16 bases separating them. In DNA form, the CDR3 reads TGTGCCAGCAGCTTAGAAGGGATCGGGCTACTAGAGCAGTACTTC. Translating gives CASSLEGIGLLEQYF.

This clonotype was found many times. The CDR3 spells CASSQEPGLAGVGYEQYF. The CDR3, as DNA: TGCGCCAGCAGCCAAGAGCCGGGACTAGCGGGAGTCGGGTACGAGCAGTACTTC. The V call is TRBV4-1, the J call TRBJ2-7, with TRBD2 matching over 14 bases. V shed 0 bases and J 4 bases; nucleotides not matched to a gene: 8. This CDR3 spans 18 amino acids. The germline V gene has CDR1 MGHRA and CDR2 YSYEKL.

The genes are TRBV6-1 and TRBJ2-5; TRBD2 might be the D (5 bases). Germline CDR1 MNHNS, CDR2 SASEGT. This CDR3 contains 14 residues. V lost 6 bases and J 0 bases, leaving 11 bases between the germline ends. As DNA, the CDR3 is TGTGCCAGCAGGCGAAGGACTGACCAAGAGACCCAGTACTTC. Its protein product is CASRRRTDQETQYF.

This clonotype was seen at least ten times. The gene calls are TRBV7-2 and TRBJ1-1; D uncertain. V was cut by 2 bases and J by 2 bases, with 6 bases left in between. The CDR3 spans 13 residues. CDR1 is SGHTA and CDR2 is FQGNSA in the germline V gene. CDR3 sequence (DNA): TGTGCCAGCAGCTTAACAGACAACACTGAAGCTTTCTTT. Translated, it gives CASSLTDNTEAFF.

This clonotype occurred many times. This sequence joins TRBV29-1 and TRBJ1-1; 9 bases are shared with TRBD1. In germline, CDR1 is SQVTM, CDR2 ANQGSEA. This CDR3 has 11 amino acids. The J segment lost 10 bases and the V segment lost 7 bases, leaving 7 bases of the junction unmatched. The CDR3: CSAGQGQRAFF. The CDR3 DNA reads as TGCAGCGCTGGACAGGGGCAAAGAGCTTTCTTT.

The rearrangement links TRBV6-5 to TRBJ1-2, with 7 bases that match TRBD1. V was clipped by 5 bases and J by 8 bases; unmatched bases: 8. The CDR3 has 13 amino acids. CDR1 is MNHEY and CDR2 is SVGAGI in the germline V gene. CDR3 amino acids: CASSNRDSTGYTF. The DNA for the CDR3 is TGTGCCAGCAGTAACCGGGACAGTACCGGCTACACCTTC.

This clonotype has only one observation. In DNA form, the CDR3 reads TGTGCCAGCAGTGACAGACGGAGTGAGACCCAGTACTTC. It codes for CASSDRRSETQYF. J is TRBJ2-5 and V is TRBV2; D ambiguous. The CDR3 sequence is 13 residues long. Trimming took 3 bases from V and 5 from J, leaving 10 bases between them. Germline assignment: CDR1 SNHLY and CDR2 FYNNEI.

This clonotype was picked up many times. This sequence joins TRBV4-3 and TRBJ2-7; D is ambiguous. The V gene's germline CDR1 is LGHNA and CDR2 YSLEER. Trimming left V 0 bases short and J 5 bases short, with 5 bases between. CDR3 size: 12 residues. CDR3 sequence reads: CASSQDSNEQYF. In DNA form, the CDR3 reads TGCGCCAGCAGCCAAGATTCGAACGAGCAGTACTTC.

This clonotype was observed at least ten times. The chain couples TRBV30 to TRBJ2-7; possibly TRBD1 for D (6 bases). The CDR3 spans 14 residues. The V end lost 2 bases, the J end lost 4 bases, and 15 bases lay between the germline ends. In germline, CDR1 is GTSNPN, CDR2 SVGIG (reference sequence). CDR3 DNA: TGTGCCTGGAGTAGGGAAGGGGGTAAATACGAGCAGTACTTC. This codes for CAWSREGGKYEQYF.

The chain links TRBV6-5 to TRBJ2-7; 9 nucleotides agree with TRBD1. Germline trimming cut 4 bases from V and 2 bases from J; bases unmatched to any gene: 9. CDR1 is MNHEY and CDR2 is SVGAGI in the germline V gene. This CDR3 region has 16 residues. The CDR3 reads CASSSPSGQGTYEQYF. The CDR3 DNA reads TGTGCCAGCAGTTCCCCATCGGGACAGGGTACCTACGAGCAGTACTTC.

This clonotype has ten or more counts. V and J are TRBV7-2 and TRBJ2-5; D not resolved. The V end was cut by 1 base, the J end by 1 base, with 7 bases between. CDR1 is SGHTA and CDR2 is FQGNSA in the germline V gene. This CDR3 contains 14 residues. The CDR3 reads CASSLERFQETQYF. The CDR3 DNA reads TGTGCCAGCAGCTTAGAGAGGTTCCAAGAGACCCAGTACTTC.

This clonotype was found many times. The chain is built from TRBV10-3 and TRBJ2-7; D possibly corresponds to TRBD2 (5 bases). The CDR3 length is 14 residues. Trimming pared 11 bases from V and 3 bases from J, leaving 20 bases between. Looked up from germline, CDR1 is ENHRY and CDR2 is SYGVKD. The CDR3 DNA reads as TGTGCCTCACGACGGCCCGAACGGGGCTACGAGCAGTACTTC. It specifies CASRRPERGYEQYF.

This clonotype came up many times. The chain joins TRBV29-1 to TRBJ1-1; 7 bases agree with TRBD1. Germline V gives CDR1 SQVTM, CDR2 ANQGSEA. Trimming at V came to 4 bases and at J to 3 bases, leaving 14 bases not matched to a gene. The CDR3 is 16 residues long. CDR3 DNA: TGCAGCGTTGTTTGGATGGAGGGGGCTTGGTACACTGAAGCTTTCTTT. Translating it yields CSVVWMEGAWYTEAFF.

This clonotype has a count of ten or more. The genes are TRBV12-3 or TRBV12-4 and TRBJ2-1; 9 bases are a match to TRBD2. The CDR3 consists of 15 residues. J gave up 6 bases and V 5 bases, and 8 bases lay outside the gene matches. The DNA of the CDR3 is TGTGCCAGCAGTCTGAGGACTAGCGTTGGCAATGAGCAGTTCTTC. Protein: CASSLRTSVGNEQFF.

This clonotype showed up many times. V and J are TRBV4-3 and TRBJ2-7; TRBD1 agrees at 7 bases. V lost 0 bases and J lost 3; bases outside the gene matches: 2. Germline V CDR1 and CDR2: LGHNA, YSLEER. The CDR3 contains 14 residues. The CDR3 bases are TGCGCCAGCAGCCAAGAAGGGACAGACTACGAGCAGTACTTC. The encoded protein is CASSQEGTDYEQYF.

This clonotype has at least ten counts. The chain recombines TRBV11-3 with TRBJ2-7, with 7 bases fitting TRBD2. After removal of 3 bases from V and 6 bases from J, the junction contained 5 bases not matched to a gene. The CDR3 has 13 residues. CDR1 is SGHNT and CDR2 is YENEEA in the germline V gene. The CDR3 reads CASSFSTSSEQYF. CDR3 nucleotide sequence: TGTGCCAGCAGCTTCTCGACTAGCAGCGAGCAGTACTTC.